Sequencing of this T cell receptor beta chain was carried out in a study of human T cells and chemical hapten exposure. For the study at large: After 6 days, upper back 0.01% DPC patch tests were scored. Alopecia areata, totalis and universalis patients, mostly female, were included.

Time point meaning: patch test 3, about 24 weeks after DPC sensitization. Treatment reported: therapeutic diphenylcyclopropenone sensitization with weekly scalp DPC. Looked up from germline, CDR1 is LNHNV and CDR2 is YYDKDF (reference sequence). CDR3 length: 15 residues. J gave up 2 bases and V 2 bases, and 3 bases lay outside the gene matches. TCRdb fed the RACE reads into MiXCR, producing one record per CDR3 protein. The table lists 80,000 to 100,000 distinct CDR3 sequences, roughly 10% of them singletons. This specimen was whole blood, taken in connection with sensitization to the hapten diphenylcyclopropenone (DPC). The chain employs TRBV15 and TRBJ2-1; 7 nucleotides match TRBD2. This clonotype originated in a woman between 45 and 60 years old with alopecia areata. Some clones in this sample may be carry-over from other donors' samples. The CDR3 protein is CATSRQSGTYNEQFF. The CDR3 bases are TGTGCCACCAGCAGACAAAGCGGGACCTACAATGAGCAGTTCTTC.